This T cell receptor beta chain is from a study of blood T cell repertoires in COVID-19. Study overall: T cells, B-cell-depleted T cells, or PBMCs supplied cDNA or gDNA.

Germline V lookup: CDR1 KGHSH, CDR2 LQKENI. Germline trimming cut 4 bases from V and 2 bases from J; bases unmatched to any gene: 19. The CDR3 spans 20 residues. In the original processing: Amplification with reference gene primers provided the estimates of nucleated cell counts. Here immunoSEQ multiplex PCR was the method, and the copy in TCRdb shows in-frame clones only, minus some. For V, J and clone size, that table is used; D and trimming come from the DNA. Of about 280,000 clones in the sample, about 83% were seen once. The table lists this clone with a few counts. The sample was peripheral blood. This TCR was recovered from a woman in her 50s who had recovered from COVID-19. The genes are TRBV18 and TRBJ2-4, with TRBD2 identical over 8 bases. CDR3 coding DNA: TGTGCCAGCTCACTGACAACGACTAGCGAGGTCGTCGGAACCAAAAACATTCAGTACTTC. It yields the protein CASSLTTTSEVVGTKNIQYF.